Shown below are 22 T cell receptor beta chains from a single sample sequenced in a study of CD8+ T cells in alopecia areata. Treatment here: oral pan-JAK inhibitor, 5-10 mg twice daily. Sequencing relied on a cDNA template that was reverse transcribed from extracted RNA. Assay: immunoSEQ multiplex PCR; the TCRdb copy retains only in-frame clones and omits some. The sample includes approximately 170,000 clones, around 60% of them seen just once. This specimen consisted of CD4+ T cells sorted from blood, obtained at week 4, from a patient treated with tofacitinib. These receptors came from a human donor with alopecia areata.

The genes are TRBV30 and TRBJ1-5; 9 positions match TRBD1. CDR1 and CDR2 (germline): GTSNPN, SVGIG (reference sequence). The CDR3 spans 14 residues. V dropped 2 bases and J dropped 4; count of bases not matched to a gene: 3. In DNA, the CDR3 is TGTGCCTGGAGTTTCGGACAGGGGAATCAGCCCCAGCATTTT. It encodes CAWSFGQGNQPQHF.

This clone turned up a few times. This chain uses TRBV19 with TRBJ1-4, with D unclear. This CDR3 spans 14 amino acids. V was trimmed by 2 bases and J by 5 bases, leaving 9 bases between them. The germline V gene encodes CDR1 LNHDA and CDR2 SQIVND (reference sequence). CDR3 in amino acids: CASSISTANEKLFF. The CDR3 DNA is TGTGCCAGTAGTATAAGTACCGCAAATGAAAAACTGTTTTTT. Full variable domain (missing parts from reference TRBV19 and TRBJ1-4): DGGITQSPKYLFRKEGQNVTLSCEQNLNHDAMYWYRQDPGQGLRLIYYSQIVNDFQKGDIAEGYSVSREKKESFPLTVTSAQKNPTAFYLCASSISTANEKLFFGSGTQLSVL.

The chain has TRBV19 and TRBJ2-1; D not certain. The CDR3 sequence is 13 residues long. Trimming stripped 10 bases from V and 3 bases from J, with 13 bases between. The germline gives CDR1 LNHDA, CDR2 SQIVND (reference sequence). The CDR3 is CATLSSRYNEQFF. CDR3 in DNA: TGTGCCACTCTCAGTTCTCGCTACAATGAGCAGTTCTTC.

The chain employs TRBV7-9 and TRBJ1-2; tentative D call: TRBD1 (5 bases). Looked up from germline, CDR1 is SEHNR and CDR2 is FQNEAQ (reference sequence). This CDR3 has 13 residues. V was pared by 0 bases and J by 4 bases, with 6 bases between. In nucleotides, the CDR3 is TGTGCCAGCAGCTTAGCCAGGGCCTATGGCTACACCTTC. Translated: CASSLARAYGYTF. The variable domain in full, completed from reference TRBV7-9 and TRBJ1-2, reads DTGVSQNPRHKITKRGQNVTFRCDPISEHNRLYWYRQTLGQGPEFLTYFQNEAQLEKSRLLSDRFSAERPKGSFSTLEIQRTEQGDSAMYLCASSLARAYGYTFGSGTRLTVV.

The table lists this clone with a count of one. V and J are TRBV30 and TRBJ1-1, with D possibly being TRBD1 (5 bases). Looked up from germline, CDR1 is GTSNPN and CDR2 is SVGIG (reference sequence). V was trimmed by 0 bases and J by 0 bases, leaving 8 bases between them. CDR3 length equals 14 residues. CDR3 in amino acids: CAWSVRQLNTEAFF. The CDR3 DNA follows: TGTGCCTGGAGTGTACGACAGTTGAACACTGAAGCTTTCTTT.

V usage is TRBV4-3 and J usage is TRBJ1-4, with D unresolved. Germline CDR1 LGHNA, CDR2 YSLEER. The CDR3 covers 15 residues. V was pared by 1 base and J by 4 bases, with 10 bases between. The CDR3 bases are TGCGCCAGCAGCCAAGTAGCTGGAGTTAATGAAAAACTGTTTTTT. It specifies CASSQVAGVNEKLFF.

The rearrangement uses TRBV19 and TRBJ2-6; D is possibly TRBD1 (6 bases). The V gene's germline CDR1 is LNHDA and CDR2 SQIVND (reference sequence). CDR3 length equals 13 residues. Between the trimmed V and J ends, which lost 4 bases and 12 bases, there was a span of 13 bases. In nucleotides, the CDR3 is TGTGCCAGTAGTAGCCAGGGGCCTACCGTCCTGACTTTC. Translation gives CASSSQGPTVLTF. Complete variable domain (other parts from reference TRBV19 and TRBJ2-6): DGGITQSPKYLFRKEGQNVTLSCEQNLNHDAMYWYRQDPGQGLRLIYYSQIVNDFQKGDIAEGYSVSREKKESFPLTVTSAQKNPTAFYLCASSSQGPTVLTFGAGSRLTVL.

This clone turned up a few times. Germline is not matched at one junction end, which may reflect a read error. The rearrangement joins TRBV29-1 to TRBJ2-1, with 7 bases lining up with TRBD2. The CDR3 is 13 amino acids. CDR1 and CDR2 (germline): SQVTM, ANQGSEA. The DNA of the CDR3 is TGCAGCGTTGAAGGGACTAGGACTAGAAAGGAGATCTTC. Translating it yields CSVEGTRTRKEIF.

This clone was seen once. This chain links TRBV5-1 with TRBJ2-3; D may be TRBD1 (5 bases). V shed 0 bases and J shed 4 bases, with 9 bases lying between them. The CDR3 consists of 14 residues. Looked up from germline, CDR1 is SGHRS and CDR2 is YFSETQ. In DNA form, the CDR3 reads TGCGCCAGCAGCTTGGAAAGGGGCCCAGATACGCAGTATTTT. It is translated as CASSLERGPDTQYF.

The V gene is TRBV25-1, the J gene TRBJ2-1; possibly TRBD2 for D (6 bases). There are 13 residues in the CDR3. V gave up 5 bases and J gave up 9 bases, with 14 bases separating them. Germline lookup yields CDR1 MGHDK and CDR2 SYGVNS. The CDR3 sequence is CASSPLGGIEQFF. CDR3 in DNA: TGTGCCAGCAGTCCCCTCGGCGGGATTGAGCAGTTCTTC.

The J gene is TRBJ1-1, the V gene TRBV30; no reliable D call. V lost 0 bases and J 1 base, leaving 12 bases between the germline ends. The length of the CDR3 is 15 residues. Per germline, CDR1 GTSNPN and CDR2 SVGIG (reference sequence). The CDR3 spells CAWSVKVIENTEAFF. The CDR3 nucleotides read TGTGCCTGGAGTGTAAAGGTAATAGAGAACACTGAAGCTTTCTTT.

J is TRBJ1-4 and V is TRBV25-1, with TRBD1 identical over 7 bases. This CDR3 region has 15 residues. CDR1 and CDR2 (germline): MGHDK, SYGVNS. Trimming cost V 5 bases and J 8 bases; bases outside gene matches: 11. CDR3 in amino acids: CASSLQGPRNEKLFF. In nucleotides, the CDR3 is TGTGCCAGCAGTTTACAGGGGCCGAGGAACGAAAAACTGTTTTTT.

This clone was observed a few times. The genes are TRBV5-1 and TRBJ2-2, with a tentative D call TRBD1 (5 bases). The V and J ends lost 4 bases and 3 bases respectively, with 13 bases between them. Germline loops: CDR1 SGHRS, CDR2 YFSETQ. This CDR3 has 15 amino acids. The CDR3 nucleotides read TGCGCCAGCAGCGGACGTACACAGGACACCGGGGAGCTGTTTTTT. This encodes CASSGRTQDTGELFF. The variable domain in full, with the rest retrieved from reference TRBV5-1 and TRBJ2-2, is KAGVTQTPRYLIKTRGQQVTLSCSPISGHRSVSWYQQTPGQGLQFLFEYFSETQRNKGNFPGRFSGRQFSNSRSEMNVSTLELGDSALYLCASSGRTQDTGELFFGEGSRLTVL.

This rearrangement joins TRBV5-1 to TRBJ1-3, with D possibly being TRBD1 (6 bases). The germline V gene encodes CDR1 SGHRS and CDR2 YFSETQ. The length of the CDR3 is 13 residues. V shed 7 bases and J shed 5 bases, with 13 bases lying between them. The CDR3: CASGPTGRNTIYF. The CDR3 DNA follows: TGCGCCAGCGGACCAACAGGGAGAAACACCATATATTTT.

This clone was counted between two and nine times. The chain carries TRBV30 and TRBJ1-2; maybe TRBD1 (5 bases). Germline CDR1 is GTSNPN and CDR2 is SVGIG (reference sequence). V shed 4 bases and J shed 8 bases, with 20 bases lying between them. The CDR3 extends over 14 amino acids. This chain's CDR3 is CAWIPLGVIGGYTF. The CDR3 bases are TGTGCCTGGATCCCGTTGGGGGTGATTGGCGGCTACACCTTC. Together with reference TRBV30 and TRBJ1-2, the CDR3 gives the full variable domain: SQTIHQWPATLVQPVGSPLSLECTVEGTSNPNLYWYRQAAGRGLQLLFYSVGIGQISSEVPQNLSASRPQDRQFILSSKKLLLSDSGFYLCAWIPLGVIGGYTFGSGTRLTVV.

The chain recombines TRBV29-1 with TRBJ2-5; D perhaps matches TRBD1 (5 bases). This CDR3 contains 11 residues. Germline V lookup: CDR1 SQVTM, CDR2 ANQGSEA. The V end was cut by 5 bases, the J end by 7 bases, with 11 bases between. Here the CDR3 DNA reads TGCAGCGTTCGTTCTACAGGGACCCAGTACTTC. Amino acids: CSVRSTGTQYF.

The chain recombines TRBV14 with TRBJ1-2; D possibly corresponds to TRBD1 (5 bases). Per germline, CDR1 SGHDN and CDR2 FVKESK. V was pared by 4 bases and J by 3 bases, with 18 bases between. The CDR3 loop spans 16 amino acids. The CDR3 loop is CASSPTRQGSHYGYTF. CDR3 nucleotide sequence: TGTGCCAGCAGCCCGACCCGCCAGGGTTCACACTATGGCTACACCTTC.

This chain connects TRBV25-1 to TRBJ1-1; 10 nucleotides line up with TRBD1. The CDR3 contains 12 residues. Germline CDR1 MGHDK, CDR2 SYGVNS. J was trimmed by 9 bases and V by 4 bases; bases with no gene match: 2. In DNA form, the CDR3 reads TGTGCCAGCAGTGGGGGACAGGGGAAAGCTTTCTTT. It translates to CASSGGQGKAFF.

V gene TRBV19 combines with J gene TRBJ2-3, with TRBD2 matching 7 bases. Germline V gives CDR1 LNHDA, CDR2 SQIVND (reference sequence). This CDR3 has 14 residues. V lost 2 bases, J lost 8 bases, and 7 bases stayed unmatched. CDR3 residues: CASSILGSGGTQYF. CDR3 in DNA: TGTGCCAGTAGTATATTAGGGTCGGGGGGTACGCAGTATTTT.

This clone has at least ten counts. J is TRBJ2-2 and V is TRBV11-2; the D is unclear. Between the trimmed V and J ends, which lost 9 bases and 1 base, there was a span of 18 bases. CDR3 length equals 16 residues. In germline, CDR1 is SGHAT, CDR2 FQNNGV. The CDR3 nucleotides read TGTGCCAGTAGAACGGAGAGGACCAGGAACACCGGGGAGCTGTTTTTT. Protein: CASRTERTRNTGELFF.

The CDR3 spells CASSLAGGLSDGYTF. The CDR3 DNA reads TGTGCCAGCAGCTTGGCGGGGGGTTTGTCGGATGGCTACACCTTC. This chain connects TRBV5-4 to TRBJ1-2; a possible D gene is TRBD1 (5 bases). The CDR3 covers 15 residues. V lost 0 bases and J lost 6, with 15 bases in between. Germline CDR1 reads SGHNT; CDR2 reads YYREEE (reference sequence).

The table lists this clone with a few counts. The chain uses TRBV5-1 and TRBJ2-2, with TRBD2 as a possible D gene (5 bases). Trimming took off 0 bases at V and 5 bases at J, with 8 bases between the two ends. This CDR3 spans 14 amino acids. Looked up from germline, CDR1 is SGHRS and CDR2 is YFSETQ. In DNA form, the CDR3 reads TGCGCCAGCAGCTTGGCCGGGGTGACCGGGGAGCTGTTTTTT. Translated, it gives CASSLAGVTGELFF.